The rows below give T cell receptor beta chains drawn from one sample of a study of T-cell memory formation after mild COVID-19. One entry per CDR3 protein, called by TCRdb with MiXCR from the 5' RACE reads. Seen here are about 470,000 distinct CDR3 sequences, roughly 25% observed once, and the top ten hold about 12%. The sample comprised PBMCs or a T cell subset sorted from them (not recorded which). These receptors all stem from an adult woman who had mild COVID-19 (a few samples of this study predate the infection). Cell type and time point are not known. Each CDR3 is given with its conserved first and last residue.

>TRBV4-1|TRBJ2-2
CASSPPSGTGELFF
>TRBV3-1|TRBJ1-6
CASSYVQGTNSPLHF
>TRBV6-2/TRBV6-3|TRBJ1-5
CASSQVGPQHF
>TRBV3-1|TRBJ2-5
CASSKRQAQETQYF
>TRBV29-1|TRBJ2-1
CSVLVFLYNEQFF
>TRBV14|TRBJ1-1
CASSQVKGEAFF
>TRBV7-9|TRBJ2-1
CASSFTWENALPHEQFF
>TRBV18|TRBJ2-1
CASSPRDNPNEQFF
>TRBV19|TRBJ2-3
CASSIGQNTDTQYF
>TRBV5-1|TRBJ2-3
CASSLVGAPVTDTQYF
>TRBV6-2/TRBV6-3|TRBJ2-3
CATSGTANTDTQYF
>TRBV7-2|TRBJ2-1
CASSGPTSRTEQFF
>TRBV5-1|TRBJ1-1
CASSLADRGTRAFF
>TRBV12-3/TRBV12-4|TRBJ1-1
CASSLAFRDHAEAFF
>TRBV7-6|TRBJ2-1
CASSFWRNEQFF
>TRBV6-5|TRBJ1-2
CASTLGGGNGYTF
>TRBV20-1|TRBJ2-3
CSARVGSGSTDTQYF
>TRBV20-1|TRBJ2-1
CSARGGRDSYNEQFF
>TRBV5-1|TRBJ2-7
CASSFSDSLLEQYF
>TRBV23-1|TRBJ2-5
CASSHRRVCSGRALETQYF
>TRBV12-3/TRBV12-4|TRBJ2-7
CASSLRSEGSSSYEQYF
>TRBV5-6|TRBJ1-1
CASSFRTDDTEAFF
>TRBV6-1|TRBJ2-7
CASGGLAGASPYEQYF
>TRBV7-2|TRBJ2-1
CASSPIGRNEQFF
>TRBV30|TRBJ1-5
CAWSPGKTGNSNQPQHF
>TRBV12-3/TRBV12-4|TRBJ2-7
CASSLVKTPLYEQYF
>TRBV7-9|TRBJ2-7
CASSLGASRDLAGEQYF
>TRBV6-2/TRBV6-3|TRBJ2-2
CASEWGRDTGELFF
>TRBV5-1|TRBJ2-7
CASRGLTYEQYF
>TRBV6-1|TRBJ1-3
CASSDQTGGNTIYF
>TRBV7-2|TRBJ2-7
CASSLSRGSYEQYF
>TRBV5-1|TRBJ2-7
CASSPGASGSYEQYF
>TRBV10-3|TRBJ2-5
CAISPGRRETQYF